These 12 T cell receptor beta chains were sequenced from one sample in a study of blood T cell repertoires in COVID-19. Sequencing was performed with immunoSEQ multiplex PCR; in TCRdb, only in-frame clones are kept and a portion is missing. The table includes about 180,000 clones, approximately 88% detected once. Material: peripheral blood. The receptors stem from a middle-aged woman with COVID-19, enrolled during active disease.

The V call is TRBV25-1, the J call TRBJ1-1; D is possibly TRBD1 (5 bases). This CDR3 comprises 14 residues. Germline V gene data show CDR1 as MGHDK and CDR2 as SYGVNS. The V gene lost 4 bases and the J gene lost 6 bases, with 15 bases spanning the gap. The CDR3 loop reads CASSGDAAGAEAFF. DNA of the CDR3: TGTGCCAGCAGTGGGGACGCCGCGGGAGCTGAAGCTTTCTTT.

The chain combines TRBV19 with TRBJ2-1; TRBD2 might be the D (6 bases). V lost 9 bases and J 3 bases, leaving 12 bases between the germline ends. The CDR3 is 13 amino acids. CDR1 LNHDA and CDR2 SQIVND come from the germline V gene (reference sequence). CDR3 in DNA: TGTGCCAGGGGGACTGGGTTCTACAATGAGCAGTTCTTC. This encodes CARGTGFYNEQFF.

The chain couples TRBV5-4 to TRBJ2-2, with D unresolved. The germline V gene has CDR1 SGHNT and CDR2 YYREEE (reference sequence). With 4 bases removed from V and 3 bases from J, the gap between germline ends came to 16 bases. This CDR3 comprises 16 residues. As DNA, the CDR3 is TGTGCCAGCAGCCTACGACACGGCGTGGACACCGGGGAGCTGTTTTTT. It specifies CASSLRHGVDTGELFF.

This clone was observed a handful of times. The chain carries TRBV5-6 and TRBJ2-7; D gene uncertain. This CDR3 region has 11 residues. V shed 3 bases and J shed 5 bases, with 6 bases lying between them. In germline, CDR1 is SGHDT, CDR2 YYEEEE. In DNA form, the CDR3 reads TGTGCCAGCAGCTCACTCCACGAGCAGTACTTC. It is translated as CASSSLHEQYF. The whole variable domain, remainder taken from reference TRBV5-6 and TRBJ2-7, is DAGVTQSPTHLIKTRGQQVTLRCSPKSGHDTVSWYQQALGQGPQFIFQYYEEEERQRGNFPDRFSGHQFPNYSSELNVNALLLGDSALYLCASSSLHEQYFGPGTRLTVT.

The J gene is TRBJ1-2, the V gene TRBV2, with 9 bases matching TRBD1. Germline CDR1 reads SNHLY; CDR2 reads FYNNEI. This CDR3 has 13 amino acids. V trimming: 3 bases; J trimming: 8 bases; junction bases outside the gene matches: 4. The CDR3 coding sequence is TGTGCCAGCAGTGAGACAGGGGGAAGAGGCTACACCTTC. Protein sequence: CASSETGGRGYTF. Complete variable domain (other parts from reference TRBV2 and TRBJ1-2): EPEVTQTPSHQVTQMGQEVILRCVPISNHLYFYWYRQILGQKVEFLVSFYNNEISEKSEIFDDQFSVERPDGSNFTLKIRSTKLEDSAMYFCASSETGGRGYTFGSGTRLTVV.

V usage is TRBV6-2 or TRBV6-3 and J usage is TRBJ1-4; 12 nucleotides match TRBD1. The J segment lost 8 bases and the V segment lost 6 bases, leaving 4 bases of the junction unmatched. The CDR3 runs to 14 residues. Germline V lookup: CDR1 MNHEY, CDR2 SVGEGT. DNA for the CDR3: TGTGCCAGCAGCCCCGGGACAGGGGGCGAAAAACTGTTTTTT. The encoded protein is CASSPGTGGEKLFF.

This chain links TRBV6-5 with TRBJ1-1; D perhaps matches TRBD1 (5 bases). This CDR3 contains 13 residues. Trimming cost V 6 bases and J 4 bases, with 12 bases left between them. Germline CDR1 reads MNHEY; CDR2 reads SVGAGI. The CDR3 sequence: CASRPGGGTEAFF. CDR3 DNA: TGTGCCAGCAGGCCCGGGGGGGGCACTGAAGCTTTCTTT.

V and J are TRBV27 and TRBJ2-5, with D tentatively TRBD1 (5 bases). CDR1 MNHEY and CDR2 SMNVEV come from the germline V gene (reference sequence). The CDR3 loop spans 13 amino acids. Trimming removed 5 bases from V and 1 base from J, with 8 bases in between. The CDR3 spells CASSLQVQETQYF. In nucleotides, the CDR3 is TGTGCCAGCAGTCTACAGGTCCAAGAGACCCAGTACTTC.

This chain connects TRBV7-3 to TRBJ1-2, with D perhaps TRBD1 (5 bases). Germline assignment: CDR1 SGHTA and CDR2 FQGTGA. This CDR3 spans 14 amino acids. Trimming pared 2 bases from V and 4 bases from J, leaving 11 bases between. The CDR3 nucleotides are TGTGCCAGCAGCTTACAAGGGGCGGTCTATGGCTACACCTTC. Its translation is CASSLQGAVYGYTF.

The gene calls are TRBV27 and TRBJ1-2; 8 bases fit TRBD1. Trimming removed 6 bases from V and 4 bases from J; junction bases left unmatched: 7. The CDR3 contains 14 residues. The germline gives CDR1 MNHEY, CDR2 SMNVEV (reference sequence). CDR3 nucleotide sequence: TGTGCCAGCAGGGAAGAGACAGGGGCCTATGGCTACACCTTC. It specifies CASREETGAYGYTF.

The gene calls are TRBV9 and TRBJ2-1; TRBD2 agrees at 7 bases. Trimming at V came to 3 bases and at J to 0 bases, leaving 3 bases not matched to a gene. The germline V gene has CDR1 SGDLS and CDR2 YYNGEE. This CDR3 is 15 amino acids long. CDR3 amino acids: CASSEGGTSYNEQFF. For the CDR3, the DNA is TGTGCCAGCAGCGAGGGAGGGACCTCCTACAATGAGCAGTTCTTC.

The chain combines TRBV6-5 with TRBJ1-2; possible D gene TRBD1, 5 bases. The germline CDR1 and CDR2 sequences are MNHEY and SVGAGI. V lost 4 bases and J 2 bases, leaving 11 bases between the germline ends. CDR3 length equals 14 residues. The CDR3 is CASSFQGLNYGYTF. The CDR3 DNA sequence: TGTGCCAGCAGTTTTCAGGGACTGAACTATGGCTACACCTTC.